This is a list of T cell receptor beta chains from one sample in a study of T cells in Graves' hyperthyroidism and ophthalmopathy. TCRdb called the multiplex PCR reads again in MiXCR, with one record for every CDR3 protein. The data contain some 350,000 distinct CDR3 sequences, around a sixth of them singletons. Source material: blood. The receptors shown here come from a woman younger than 30 with Graves' hyperthyroidism that later progressed to Graves' ophthalmopathy. Each CDR3 is given with its conserved first and last residue. The D gene is left open where the match is weak. Part of the rows lack a size; the others show once, few, many or a class for expanded clones.

v_gene	d_gene	abundance	j_gene	CDR3nt	CDR3aa
TRBV5-1	TRBD2	many	TRBJ2-1	TGCGCCAGCAGCTTGGATAGCGGGCCGGCCAATGAGCAGTTCTTC	CASSLDSGPANEQFF
TRBV4-1	-	-	TRBJ2-1	TGCGCCAGCAGCCGACCGTGGGGCGGGAATGAGCAGTTCTTC	CASSRPWGGNEQFF
TRBV12-3/TRBV12-4	-	-	TRBJ1-6	TGTGCCAGCAGAACAGACCTAAGGAATGGTTCACCCCTCCACTTT	CASRTDLRNGSPLHF
TRBV12-3/TRBV12-4	-	many	TRBJ2-1	TGTGCCAGCAGTTTAAAAGCGTGGAGTTCCAATGAGCAGTTCTTC	CASSLKAWSSNEQFF
TRBV4-3	TRBD2	many	TRBJ2-1	TGCGCCAGCAGCCAAGAGGTCGGGACTACCCTGTACAATGAGCAGTTCTTC	CASSQEVGTTLYNEQFF
TRBV7-2	-	many	TRBJ2-7	TGTGCCAGCAGCTCCCGGAGCGGTACCTACGAGCAGTACTTC	CASSSRSGTYEQYF
TRBV19	-	-	TRBJ2-1	TGTGCCAGTGCGAGAGAGACTTACAATGAGCAGTTCTTC	CASARETYNEQFF
TRBV6-6	-	-	TRBJ2-2	TGTGCCAGCAGTTACTCACCCCTCCTCGGGGGAACGAACACCGGGGAGCTGTTTTTT	CASSYSPLLGGTNTGELFF
TRBV11-1	TRBD1	-	TRBJ2-6	TGTGCCAGCAGCTTGACAGGGGCCCCATCTGGGGCCAACGTCCTGACTTTC	CASSLTGAPSGANVLTF
TRBV11-2	TRBD1	many	TRBJ1-3	TGTGCCAGCAGCTCCTTCCGGGACAGGGTGATTGGAAACACCATATATTTT	CASSSFRDRVIGNTIYF
TRBV12-3/TRBV12-4	-	many	TRBJ2-2	TGTGCCAGCAGTCCCCCCGGATACGGGGAGCTGTTTTTT	CASSPPGYGELFF
TRBV7-2	-	-	TRBJ1-3	TGTGCCAGCAGCCTTAACTACGGTAACACCATATATTTT	CASSLNYGNTIYF
TRBV20-1	-	many	TRBJ2-3	TGCAGTGCTCCCCTGGACCACCCGGATACGCAGTATTTT	CSAPLDHPDTQYF
TRBV29-1	-	many	TRBJ1-1	TGCAGCGCCCTGGGAGGGTTGAACACTGAAGCTTTCTTT	CSALGGLNTEAFF
TRBV10-3	-	many	TRBJ2-5	TGTGCCATCAGTGAGAGGTCTAGCCTAGAGGAGACCCAGTACTTC	CAISERSSLEETQYF
TRBV28	TRBD1	many	TRBJ1-3	TGTGCCAGCGTGACCGGGACAGGGGCTGGAAACACCATATATTTT	CASVTGTGAGNTIYF
TRBV5-8	-	-	TRBJ2-3	TGTGCCAGCAGCAAGGGGGTACCCCCAGATACGCAGTATTTT	CASSKGVPPDTQYF
TRBV7-9	TRBD1	few	TRBJ2-5	TGTGCCAGCAGCCCAGGGGGCCTGGAGACCCAGTACTTC	CASSPGGLETQYF
TRBV7-3	TRBD2	few	TRBJ2-1	TGTGCCAGCAGCTTATACGGACTAGGGAATGAGCAGTTCTTC	CASSLYGLGNEQFF
TRBV2	-	-	TRBJ2-2	TGTGCCAGCAGTGGCCGCTACCTGCGGGCCGGGGAGCTGTTTTTT	CASSGRYLRAGELFF
TRBV4-1	TRBD1	-	TRBJ1-2	TGCGCCAGCAGCCAAGCCGGGACAGGGCGCGGCTACACCTTC	CASSQAGTGRGYTF
TRBV5-1	TRBD2	many	TRBJ2-3	TGCGCCAGCAGCTTGAGAGTGACTAGCGGGAGAGCTACGCAGTATTTT	CASSLRVTSGRATQYF
TRBV30	TRBD1	-	TRBJ1-1	TGTGCCTGGTCAGGGGGAAGAGCTTTCTTT	CAWSGGRAFF
TRBV20-1	-	many	TRBJ1-5	TGCAGTGCTAGAGATGGGGGGGCGGGATACAATCAGCCCCAGCATTTT	CSARDGGAGYNQPQHF
TRBV20-1	-	many	TRBJ2-7	TGCAGTGCTAGAGATGCAAAACAGGGTAGGGACGAGCAGTACTTC	CSARDAKQGRDEQYF
TRBV7-2	-	many	TRBJ2-3	TGTGCCAGCAGCTTATTCGGGCGGATTAGCACAGATACGCAGTATTTT	CASSLFGRISTDTQYF
TRBV6-1	TRBD2	few	TRBJ2-7	TGTGCCAGCAGGGGACTAGCGGGAGAACGCGTCTACGAGCAGTACTTC	CASRGLAGERVYEQYF
TRBV7-8	-	many	TRBJ1-6	TGTGCCAGCAGCTTAGGGACCACAGGCTTCGCCTATAATTCACCCCTCCACTTT	CASSLGTTGFAYNSPLHF
TRBV20-1	-	few	TRBJ1-3	TGCAGTGCTAGAGATGGAAAGGGGCGAAACACCATATATTTT	CSARDGKGRNTIYF
TRBV5-1	-	many	TRBJ2-1	TGCGCCAGCAGCTTCGCCTTGGGCTCCAATGAGCAGTTCTTC	CASSFALGSNEQFF
TRBV12-3/TRBV12-4	-	many	TRBJ1-1	TGTGCCAGCACCCACAACACGGGCACTGAAGCTTTCTTT	CASTHNTGTEAFF
TRBV7-9	TRBD2	many	TRBJ2-7	TGTGCCAGCAGATTCGGGACTAGCGGCCCCTACGAGCAGTACTTC	CASRFGTSGPYEQYF
TRBV20-1	TRBD2	few	TRBJ2-7	TGCAGTGCTAGACCAGCGGGAGGGTCCTACGAGCAGTACTTC	CSARPAGGSYEQYF
TRBV11-2	-	many	TRBJ2-7	TGTGCCAGCAGCTTAGGGGCAGGGGGGACCTACGAGCAGTACTTC	CASSLGAGGTYEQYF
TRBV12-3/TRBV12-4	TRBD1	-	TRBJ2-7	TGTGCCAGCACCACAGGACAGGGGGCTAAAGAGCAGTACTTC	CASTTGQGAKEQYF
TRBV28	-	many	TRBJ1-2	TGTGCCAGCAGGCGAGGGATGGGTATCTATGGCTACACCTTC	CASRRGMGIYGYTF
TRBV2	-	many	TRBJ2-6	TGTGCCAGCAGTGTGGTGGGATCTGGGGCCAACGTCCTGACTTTC	CASSVVGSGANVLTF
TRBV3-1	-	many	TRBJ1-2	TGTGCCACCTCGCCAGTAGACAGTTCCTATGGCTACACCTTC	CATSPVDSSYGYTF
TRBV15	-	-	TRBJ1-6	TGTGCCACCAGCAGAAACCCCCGGGACAACAGTAATTCACCCCTCCACTTT	CATSRNPRDNSNSPLHF
TRBV6-4	TRBD2	-	TRBJ2-7	TGTGCCGGTCTGGGAGCGGGAGGGCCTTGTAGCTTGCACGAGCAGTACTTC	CAGLGAGGPCSLHEQYF
TRBV4-3	-	-	TRBJ1-4	TGCGCCAGCAGCCCCGGGACGGCCGTTAATGAAAAACTGTTTTTT	CASSPGTAVNEKLFF
TRBV6-1	TRBD1	few	TRBJ1-1	TGTGCCAGCAGATGGGACAGGAAGGCTGAAGCTTTCTTT	CASRWDRKAEAFF